Each of the 3 T cell receptor beta chains below was sequenced from the same sample in a study of early T cells in non-severe SARS-CoV-2 infection. MiXCR, run by TCRdb on the 5' RACE reads, gives a single entry per CDR3 protein. The table has more than 55,000 distinct CDR3 sequences, about 12% seen once. What was sequenced was whole blood. The receptors stem from an adult who was a healthcare worker with PCR-confirmed SARS-CoV-2 infection or an uninfected control (not recorded which).

This clonotype was seen more than once but under ten times. The V call is TRBV28, the J call TRBJ1-5, with D perhaps TRBD1 (5 bases). Germline V gene sequence: CDR1 MDHEN, CDR2 SYDVKM. Trimming removed 4 bases at V and 1 base at J, with 5 bases between. The CDR3 has 13 amino acids. The CDR3 DNA sequence: TGTGCCAGCAGTTGGGACAGCAATCAGCCCCAGCATTTT. Translated: CASSWDSNQPQHF.

Ten or more counts support this clonotype. The chain carries TRBV2 and TRBJ1-5; TRBD1 matches 9 bases. V was pared by 1 base and J by 5 bases, with 3 bases of the junction left unmatched. Germline values: CDR1 SNHLY, CDR2 FYNNEI. This CDR3 is 15 amino acids long. The chain's CDR3 is CASSEGTGADQPQHF. CDR3 DNA: TGTGCCAGCAGTGAAGGGACAGGGGCCGATCAGCCCCAGCATTTT.

This clonotype was recorded many times. V is TRBV2 and J is TRBJ1-3; possibly TRBD1 for D (6 bases). The germline V gene encodes CDR1 SNHLY and CDR2 FYNNEI. Trimming stripped 7 bases from V and 4 bases from J, with 11 bases between. This CDR3 has 13 amino acids. Written as DNA, the CDR3 is TGTGCCAGCACCGCGGACAGAGGAAACACCATATATTTT. Protein sequence: CASTADRGNTIYF.